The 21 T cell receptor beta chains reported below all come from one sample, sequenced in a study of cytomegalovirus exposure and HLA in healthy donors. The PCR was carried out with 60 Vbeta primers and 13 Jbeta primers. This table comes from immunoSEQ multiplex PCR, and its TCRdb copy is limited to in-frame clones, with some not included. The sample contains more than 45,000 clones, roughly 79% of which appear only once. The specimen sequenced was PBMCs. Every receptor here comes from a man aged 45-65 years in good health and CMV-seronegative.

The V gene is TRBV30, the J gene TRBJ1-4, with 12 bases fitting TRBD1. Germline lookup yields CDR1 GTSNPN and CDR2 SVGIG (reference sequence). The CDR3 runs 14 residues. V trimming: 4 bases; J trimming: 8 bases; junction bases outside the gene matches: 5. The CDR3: CAWNQGTGGEKLFF. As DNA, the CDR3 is TGTGCCTGGAATCAGGGGACAGGGGGCGAAAAACTGTTTTTT.

CDR3 sequence: CASSFRQGAGEQYF. The DNA for the CDR3 is TGTGCCAGCAGCTTTCGACAGGGGGCGGGTGAGCAGTACTTC. The rearrangement joins TRBV5-4 to TRBJ2-7; 10 bases fit TRBD1. The trim removed 2 bases at V and 7 bases at J, leaving 6 bases unmatched. This CDR3 spans 14 amino acids. Looked up from germline, CDR1 is SGHNT and CDR2 is YYREEE (reference sequence).

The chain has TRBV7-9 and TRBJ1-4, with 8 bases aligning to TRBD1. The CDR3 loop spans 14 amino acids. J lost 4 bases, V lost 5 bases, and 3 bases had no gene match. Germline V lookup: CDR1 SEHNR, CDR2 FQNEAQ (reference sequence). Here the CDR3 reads CASSTRGRNEKLFF. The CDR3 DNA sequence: TGTGCCAGCAGCACCAGGGGGCGTAATGAAAAACTGTTTTTT.

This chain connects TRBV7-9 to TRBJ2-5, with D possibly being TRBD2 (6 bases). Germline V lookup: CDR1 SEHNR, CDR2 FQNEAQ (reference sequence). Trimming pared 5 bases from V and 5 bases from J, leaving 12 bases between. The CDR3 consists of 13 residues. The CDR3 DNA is TGTGCCAGCAGCCCGGGACTGCTGGAGACCCAGTACTTC. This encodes CASSPGLLETQYF.

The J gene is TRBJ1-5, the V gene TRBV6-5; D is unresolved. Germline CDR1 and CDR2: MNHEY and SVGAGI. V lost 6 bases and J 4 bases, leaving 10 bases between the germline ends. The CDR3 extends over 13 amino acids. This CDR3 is CASSGVRNQPQHF. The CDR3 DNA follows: TGTGCCAGCAGCGGGGTTAGGAATCAGCCCCAGCATTTT.

CDR3 residues: CASSRDRAGDTQYF. CDR3 sequence (DNA): TGTGCCAGCAGCCGGGACAGGGCGGGGGATACGCAGTATTTT. The chain employs TRBV7-9 and TRBJ2-3, with 9 bases matching TRBD1. V lost 5 bases and J lost 6; bases outside the gene matches: 6. CDR3 length: 14 residues. The germline CDR1 and CDR2 sequences are SEHNR and FQNEAQ (reference sequence). The variable domain in full, completed from reference TRBV7-9 and TRBJ2-3, reads DTGVSQNPRHKITKRGQNVTFRCDPISEHNRLYWYRQTLGQGPEFLTYFQNEAQLEKSRLLSDRFSAERPKGSFSTLEIQRTEQGDSAMYLCASSRDRAGDTQYFGPGTRLTVL.

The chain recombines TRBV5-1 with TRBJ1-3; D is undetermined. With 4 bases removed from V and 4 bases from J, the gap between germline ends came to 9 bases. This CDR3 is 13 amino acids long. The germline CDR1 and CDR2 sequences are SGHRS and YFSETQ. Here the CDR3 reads CASSDSLGNTIYF. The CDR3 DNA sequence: TGCGCCAGCAGCGATTCACTCGGAAACACCATATATTTT.

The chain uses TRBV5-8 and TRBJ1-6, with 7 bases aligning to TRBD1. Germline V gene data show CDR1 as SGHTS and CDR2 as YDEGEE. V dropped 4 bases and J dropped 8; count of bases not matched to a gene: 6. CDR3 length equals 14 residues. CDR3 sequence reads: CASSTHRGDSPLHF. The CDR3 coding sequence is TGTGCCAGCAGCACTCACAGGGGAGATTCACCCCTCCACTTT.

The CDR3 bases are TGTGCCAGCAGTCCTCTTCGGGGTAGGGGACAGGGGGCCCTCTCCTACGAGCAGTACTTC. This encodes CASSPLRGRGQGALSYEQYF. This chain links TRBV28 with TRBJ2-7, with 12 bases identical to TRBD1. J gave up 0 bases and V 5 bases, and 17 bases lay outside the gene matches. The CDR3 is 20 residues long. Per the germline V gene, CDR1 is MDHEN and CDR2 is SYDVKM.

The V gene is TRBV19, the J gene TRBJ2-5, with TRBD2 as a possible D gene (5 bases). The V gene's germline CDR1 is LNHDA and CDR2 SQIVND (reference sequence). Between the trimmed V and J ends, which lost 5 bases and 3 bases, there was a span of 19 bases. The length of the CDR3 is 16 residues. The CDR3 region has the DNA TGTGCCAGTAGTCCCCCCCGGGGAAGGGTGGAAGAGACCCAGTACTTC. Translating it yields CASSPPRGRVEETQYF.

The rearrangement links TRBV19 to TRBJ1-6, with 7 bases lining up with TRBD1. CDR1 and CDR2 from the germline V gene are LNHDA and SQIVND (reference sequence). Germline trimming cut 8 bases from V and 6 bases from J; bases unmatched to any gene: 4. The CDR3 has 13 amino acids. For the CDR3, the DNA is TGTGCCAGTCAGACAGGGACTAATTCACCCCTCCACTTT. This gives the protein CASQTGTNSPLHF.

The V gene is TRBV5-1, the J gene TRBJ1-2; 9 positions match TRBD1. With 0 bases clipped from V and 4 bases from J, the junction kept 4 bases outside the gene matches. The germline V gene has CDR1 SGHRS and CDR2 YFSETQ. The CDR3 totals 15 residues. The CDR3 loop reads CASSLAGTGSYGYTF. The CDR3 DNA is TGCGCCAGCAGCTTGGCCGGGACAGGGAGCTATGGCTACACCTTC.

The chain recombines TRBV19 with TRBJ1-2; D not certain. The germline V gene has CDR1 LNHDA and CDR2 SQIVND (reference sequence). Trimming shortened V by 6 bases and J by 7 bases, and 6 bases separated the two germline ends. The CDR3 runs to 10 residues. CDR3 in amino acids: CASRSGGYTF. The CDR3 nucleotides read TGTGCCAGTAGATCAGGTGGCTACACCTTC.

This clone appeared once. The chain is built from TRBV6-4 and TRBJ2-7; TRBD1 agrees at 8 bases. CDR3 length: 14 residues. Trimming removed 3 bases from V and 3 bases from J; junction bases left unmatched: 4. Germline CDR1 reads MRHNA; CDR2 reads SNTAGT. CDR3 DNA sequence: TGTGCCAGCAGTGATTACACAGGGGGCTACGAGCAGTACTTC. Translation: CASSDYTGGYEQYF.

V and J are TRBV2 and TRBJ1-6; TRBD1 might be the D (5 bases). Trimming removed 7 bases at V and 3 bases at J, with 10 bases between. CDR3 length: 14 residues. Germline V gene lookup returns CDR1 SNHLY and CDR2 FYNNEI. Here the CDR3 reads CASKSQGYNSPLHF. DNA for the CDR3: TGTGCCAGCAAGAGTCAGGGCTATAATTCACCCCTCCACTTT.

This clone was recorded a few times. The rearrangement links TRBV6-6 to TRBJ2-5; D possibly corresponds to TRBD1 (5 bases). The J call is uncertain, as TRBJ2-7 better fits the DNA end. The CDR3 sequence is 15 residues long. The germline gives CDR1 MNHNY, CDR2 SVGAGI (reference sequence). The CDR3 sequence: CASSYSGQSSYEQYF. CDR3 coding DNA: TGTGCCAGCAGTTACTCTGGACAAAGCTCCTACGAGCAGTACTTC.

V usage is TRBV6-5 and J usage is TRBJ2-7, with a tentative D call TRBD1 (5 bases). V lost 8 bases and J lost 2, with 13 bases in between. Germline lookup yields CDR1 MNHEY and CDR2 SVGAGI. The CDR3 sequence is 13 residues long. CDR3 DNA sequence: TGTGCCAGCGCGCCAGGGATCCCCTACGAGCAGTACTTC. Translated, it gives CASAPGIPYEQYF.

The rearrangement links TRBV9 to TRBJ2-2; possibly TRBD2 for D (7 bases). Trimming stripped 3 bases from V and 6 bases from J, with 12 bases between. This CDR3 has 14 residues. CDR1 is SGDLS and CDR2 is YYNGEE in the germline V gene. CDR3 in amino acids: CASSERGGPGELFF. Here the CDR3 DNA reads TGTGCCAGCAGCGAGAGGGGGGGGCCCGGGGAGCTGTTTTTT.

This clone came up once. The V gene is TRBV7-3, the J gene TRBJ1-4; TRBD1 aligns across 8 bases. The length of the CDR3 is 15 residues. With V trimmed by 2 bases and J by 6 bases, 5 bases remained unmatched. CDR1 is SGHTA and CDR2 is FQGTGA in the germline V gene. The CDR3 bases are TGTGCCAGCAGCTTACCACAGGGGGTGGATGAAAAACTGTTTTTT. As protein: CASSLPQGVDEKLFF.

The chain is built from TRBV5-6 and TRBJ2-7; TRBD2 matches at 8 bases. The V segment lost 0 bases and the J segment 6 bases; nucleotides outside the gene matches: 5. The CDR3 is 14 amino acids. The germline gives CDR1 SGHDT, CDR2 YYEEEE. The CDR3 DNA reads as TGTGCCAGCAGCTTGGCGGGGGGGCCCTCCGAGCAGTACTTC. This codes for CASSLAGGPSEQYF. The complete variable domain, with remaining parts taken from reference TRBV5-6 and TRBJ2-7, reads DAGVTQSPTHLIKTRGQQVTLRCSPKSGHDTVSWYQQALGQGPQFIFQYYEEEERQRGNFPDRFSGHQFPNYSSELNVNALLLGDSALYLCASSLAGGPSEQYFGPGTRLTVT.

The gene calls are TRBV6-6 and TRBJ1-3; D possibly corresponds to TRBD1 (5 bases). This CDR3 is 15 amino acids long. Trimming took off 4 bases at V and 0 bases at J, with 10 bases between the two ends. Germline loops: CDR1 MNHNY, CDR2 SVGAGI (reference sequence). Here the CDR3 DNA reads TGTGCCAGCAGTTCCATACAGGACTCTGGAAACACCATATATTTT. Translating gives CASSSIQDSGNTIYF.